One sample yielded the 21 T cell receptor beta chains listed below, sequenced in a study of blood T cell repertoires in COVID-19. Profiled with immunoSEQ multiplex PCR; TCRdb holds only in-frame clones, not every one. The sample has some 190,000 clones, 88% seen once; the top ten hold around 1.7%. Source material: peripheral blood. Receptors were obtained from a man between 18 and 35 years old with active or convalescent COVID-19.

On this clone itself: It is unclear where the CDR3 begins or ends on the DNA, so no DNA is shown, and the CDR3 is as TCRdb lists it. The rearrangement uses TRBV6-6 and TRBJ2-5; the D call TRBD2 from the table was never checked on the DNA. Germline CDR1 and CDR2: MNHNY and SVGAGI (reference sequence). The CDR3 is made up of 11 amino acids, end residues included. The CDR3 loop is CASSTSETQYF.

This sequence joins TRBV6-5 and TRBJ2-1; 9 bases fit TRBD2. V dropped 5 bases and J dropped 7; count of bases not matched to a gene: 6. Germline V gives CDR1 MNHEY, CDR2 SVGAGI. The CDR3 length is 14 residues. The CDR3 loop reads CASSNGLAWNEQFF. The CDR3 DNA reads TGTGCCAGCAGTAATGGACTAGCGTGGAATGAGCAGTTCTTC.

This clone was detected a few times. The chain carries TRBV2 and TRBJ2-7; 10 positions agree with TRBD1. Germline CDR1 SNHLY, CDR2 FYNNEI. The CDR3 is 16 residues long. V lost 0 bases and J lost 4; bases outside the gene matches: 6. CDR3 protein: CASSEAGGQGIYEQYF. The CDR3 DNA reads as TGTGCCAGCAGTGAAGCGGGGGGACAGGGGATTTACGAGCAGTACTTC.

The CDR3 region is CASSEGTTGIDYGYTF. The CDR3 bases are TGCGCCAGCAGTGAGGGAACTACAGGGATTGACTATGGCTACACCTTC. This chain joins TRBV10-1 and TRBJ1-2, with D perhaps matching TRBD1 (6 bases). Germline CDR1 reads WNHNN; CDR2 reads SYGVQD (reference sequence). CDR3 size: 16 residues. V gave up 2 bases and J gave up 3 bases, with 16 bases separating them.

V gene TRBV27 combines with J gene TRBJ1-1; D remains ambiguous. Germline values: CDR1 MNHEY, CDR2 SMNVEV (reference sequence). The CDR3 is 13 amino acids. V dropped 5 bases and J dropped 1 base, with 8 bases sitting between them. CDR3 nucleotide sequence: TGTGCCAGCAGTGAACGGGGGAACACTGAAGCTTTCTTT. This sequence encodes CASSERGNTEAFF.

This rearrangement joins TRBV9 to TRBJ1-5; no reliable D call. The ends were cut back, 3 bases at V and 0 bases at J, with 7 bases in the middle. The CDR3 has 14 residues. Germline V gene lookup returns CDR1 SGDLS and CDR2 YYNGEE. The CDR3 nucleotides read TGTGCCAGCAGCGACGAGATTAGCAATCAGCCCCAGCATTTT. Translated: CASSDEISNQPQHF.

This chain connects TRBV6-2 or TRBV6-3 to TRBJ1-5, with unresolved D. V was clipped by 6 bases and J by 0 bases, with 12 bases between them. The CDR3 spans 15 residues. Germline V lookup: CDR1 MNHEY, CDR2 SVGEGT. The CDR3 DNA is TGTGCCAGCAGCCAACTGGGCAATAGCAATCAGCCCCAGCATTTT. Translation: CASSQLGNSNQPQHF.

The rearrangement joins TRBV15 to TRBJ2-7; D unclear. V dropped 0 bases and J dropped 4 bases, with 16 bases sitting between them. This CDR3 contains 16 residues. Germline V gene sequence: CDR1 LNHNV, CDR2 YYDKDF (reference sequence). Here the CDR3 DNA reads TGTGCCACCAGCAGAGATCTTTTACAGAACGATTACGAGCAGTACTTC. Encoded protein: CATSRDLLQNDYEQYF.

The genes are TRBV30 and TRBJ1-1, with D unresolved. CDR3 size: 14 residues. Germline V CDR1 and CDR2: GTSNPN, SVGIG (reference sequence). Deletions cut 2 bases from V and 3 bases from J, with 13 bases between. The CDR3 region is CAWSLRFRDTEAFF. For the CDR3, the DNA is TGTGCCTGGAGTCTGAGGTTTCGGGACACTGAAGCTTTCTTT.

V and J are TRBV5-1 and TRBJ1-2; a possible D gene is TRBD1 (6 bases). Germline-derived CDR1 and CDR2 are SGHRS and YFSETQ. Trimming pared 4 bases from V and 8 bases from J, leaving 9 bases between. The CDR3 runs 11 residues. CDR3 residues: CASSTGLGYTF. CDR3 nucleotide sequence: TGCGCCAGCAGCACAGGGCTGGGCTACACCTTC.

This clone appeared a few times. V and J are TRBV6-1 and TRBJ2-6; 11 nucleotides line up with TRBD1. CDR3 length: 15 residues. Germline CDR1 is MNHNS and CDR2 is SASEGT. J gave up 7 bases and V 1 base, and 0 bases lay outside the gene matches. CDR3 sequence: CASSEGTGGANVLTF. The CDR3 DNA sequence: TGTGCCAGCAGTGAAGGGACAGGGGGCGCCAACGTCCTGACTTTC.

Written as DNA, the CDR3 is TGCGCCAGCAGCCAAGCCCCTAGCGGGGGGGTATCCTACGAGCAGTACTTC. As protein: CASSQAPSGGVSYEQYF. The chain uses TRBV4-1 and TRBJ2-7; TRBD2 aligns across 12 bases. This CDR3 has 17 amino acids. Trimming removed 1 base from V and 1 base from J; junction bases left unmatched: 5. Germline CDR1 and CDR2: MGHRA and YSYEKL.

This clone was seen just once. This sequence joins TRBV2 and TRBJ1-5, with 7 bases fitting TRBD1. CDR1 is SNHLY and CDR2 is FYNNEI in the germline V gene. The ends lost 2 bases at V and 5 bases at J; junction bases unmatched: 3. This CDR3 region has 14 residues. The CDR3 protein is CASSESGGHQPQHF. In DNA, the CDR3 is TGTGCCAGCAGTGAATCAGGGGGGCATCAGCCCCAGCATTTT.

The chain links TRBV5-1 to TRBJ2-5; a weak D match, TRBD1 (6 bases). V shed 1 base and J shed 5 bases, with 12 bases lying between them. From germline, CDR1 is SGHRS and CDR2 YFSETQ. This CDR3 spans 14 amino acids. This CDR3 is CASSLSTGWETQYF. CDR3 DNA sequence: TGCGCCAGCAGCTTGTCCACAGGGTGGGAGACCCAGTACTTC.

This chain joins TRBV4-2 and TRBJ1-3; D is unresolved. Looked up from germline, CDR1 is LGHNA and CDR2 is YNFKEQ. The V end was cut by 3 bases, the J end by 0 bases, with 12 bases between. This CDR3 is 16 amino acids long. This CDR3 reads CASSQPGVSSGNTIYF. The CDR3 region has the DNA TGTGCCAGCAGCCAGCCGGGAGTCAGCTCTGGAAACACCATATATTTT.

V and J are TRBV14 and TRBJ1-2, with a possible D match to TRBD1 (5 bases). Per germline, CDR1 SGHDN and CDR2 FVKESK. The CDR3 length is 13 residues. V lost 4 bases, J lost 4 bases, and 10 bases lay in between. CDR3 sequence reads: CASSPQGGYGYTF. In DNA form, the CDR3 reads TGTGCCAGCAGCCCGCAGGGAGGCTATGGCTACACCTTC.

About this clone itself: The same CDR3 arises from other DNA sequences in this sample as well. The rearrangement uses TRBV20-1 and TRBJ2-7; possibly TRBD2 for D (5 bases). The CDR3 loop spans 11 amino acids. Per the germline V gene, CDR1 is DFQATT and CDR2 is SNEGSKA (reference sequence). The ends were cut back, 3 bases at V and 4 bases at J, with 7 bases in the middle. Here the CDR3 reads CSARGAYEQYF. In nucleotides, the CDR3 is TGCAGTGCTAGGGGAGCTTACGAGCAGTACTTC.

The chain employs TRBV3-1 (or the pseudogene TRBV3-2) and TRBJ1-5; D might be TRBD1 (5 bases). Trimming shortened V by 0 bases and J by 13 bases, and 10 bases separated the two germline ends. Germline V CDR1 and CDR2: LGHDT, YNNKEL (reference sequence). The CDR3 spans 12 residues. In DNA form, the CDR3 reads TGTGCCAGCAGCCAAGATGGCAGGGTTCAGCATTTT. Encoded protein: CASSQDGRVQHF.

This rearrangement joins TRBV5-1 to TRBJ1-2; 10 bases align to TRBD1. The V segment lost 2 bases and the J segment 6 bases; nucleotides outside the gene matches: 7. Germline V lookup: CDR1 SGHRS, CDR2 YFSETQ. The CDR3 consists of 15 residues. The CDR3 protein is CASSFTDRGSDGYTF. CDR3 nucleotides: TGCGCCAGCAGCTTTACGGACAGGGGGAGTGATGGCTACACCTTC. Full variable domain (rest looked up from reference TRBV5-1 and TRBJ1-2): KAGVTQTPRYLIKTRGQQVTLSCSPISGHRSVSWYQQTPGQGLQFLFEYFSETQRNKGNFPGRFSGRQFSNSRSEMNVSTLELGDSALYLCASSFTDRGSDGYTFGSGTRLTVV.

A word on this clone: Likely a read error: the CDR3 ends without its conserved phenylalanine or tryptophan. The DNA is left out, because the CDR3 cannot be placed on it with certainty; the CDR3 is given as TCRdb lists it. This chain connects TRBV24-1 to TRBJ1-1; TRBD1, the table's D call, lacks a check against the DNA. Inclusive of both ends, the CDR3 amounts to 14 amino acids. CDR1 and CDR2 from the germline V gene are KGHDR and SFDVKD. The CDR3 protein is CATSDLCLDRDLVG.

CDR3 protein: CASSQSGRVDEQFF. In nucleotides, the CDR3 is TGTGCCAGCAGCCAGAGCGGGAGAGTCGATGAGCAGTTCTTC. The chain uses TRBV7-2 and TRBJ2-1, with 8 bases aligning to TRBD2. Germline values: CDR1 SGHTA, CDR2 FQGNSA. With 5 bases clipped from V and 8 bases from J, the junction kept 8 bases outside the gene matches. CDR3 length: 14 residues.